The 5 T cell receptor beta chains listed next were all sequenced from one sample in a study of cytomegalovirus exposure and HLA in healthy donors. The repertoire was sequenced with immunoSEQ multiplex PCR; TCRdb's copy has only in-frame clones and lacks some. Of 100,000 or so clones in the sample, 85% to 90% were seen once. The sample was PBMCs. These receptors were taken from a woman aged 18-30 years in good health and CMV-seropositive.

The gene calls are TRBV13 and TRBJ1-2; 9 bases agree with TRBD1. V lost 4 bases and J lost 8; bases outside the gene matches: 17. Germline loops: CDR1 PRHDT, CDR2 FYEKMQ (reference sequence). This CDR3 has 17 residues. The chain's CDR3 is CASSSRDRDRVGEGYTF. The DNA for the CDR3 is TGTGCCAGCAGCTCCCGTGATCGGGACAGGGTGGGGGAAGGCTACACCTTC.

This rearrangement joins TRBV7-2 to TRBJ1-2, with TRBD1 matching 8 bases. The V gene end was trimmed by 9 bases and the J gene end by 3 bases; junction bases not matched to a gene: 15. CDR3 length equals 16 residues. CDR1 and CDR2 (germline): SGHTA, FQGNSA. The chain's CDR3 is CASWGAGGAIHYGYTF. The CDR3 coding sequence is TGTGCCAGTTGGGGGGCAGGGGGCGCGATCCACTATGGCTACACCTTC.

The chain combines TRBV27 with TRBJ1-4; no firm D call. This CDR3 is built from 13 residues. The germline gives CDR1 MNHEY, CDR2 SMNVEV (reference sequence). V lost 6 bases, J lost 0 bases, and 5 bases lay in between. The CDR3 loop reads CASSSATNEKLFF. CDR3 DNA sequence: TGTGCCAGCAGCTCGGCAACTAATGAAAAACTGTTTTTT.

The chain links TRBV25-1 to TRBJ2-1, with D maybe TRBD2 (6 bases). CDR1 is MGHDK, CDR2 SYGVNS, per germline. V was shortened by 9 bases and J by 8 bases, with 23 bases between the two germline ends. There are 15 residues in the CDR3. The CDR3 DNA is TGTGCCAGTGGGAGACTAGATAACAGCAGGGATGAGCAGTTCTTC. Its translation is CASGRLDNSRDEQFF. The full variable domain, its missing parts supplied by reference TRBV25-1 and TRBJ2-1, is EADIYQTPRYLVIGTGKKITLECSQTMGHDKMYWYQQDPGMELHLIHYSYGVNSTEKGDLSSESTVSRIRTEHFPLTLESARPSHTSQYLCASGRLDNSRDEQFFGPGTRLTVL.

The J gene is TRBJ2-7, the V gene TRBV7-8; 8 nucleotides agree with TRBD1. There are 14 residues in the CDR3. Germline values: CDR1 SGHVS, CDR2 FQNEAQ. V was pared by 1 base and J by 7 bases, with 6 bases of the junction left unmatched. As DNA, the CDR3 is TGTGCCAGCAGCTTAGGGACAGGGATAGGGGAGCAGTACTTC. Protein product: CASSLGTGIGEQYF.